This record looks at one TCR beta chain sequence and its context. The repertoire was sequenced with immunoSEQ multiplex PCR; TCRdb's copy has only in-frame clones and lacks some. The sample contains tens of thousands of clones, around 90% of which appear only once. The sample is drawn from a study of control samples from healthy donors and cancer patients. Germline CDR1 reads KGHSH; CDR2 reads LQKENI. The CDR3 sequence is 12 residues long. V was cut by 3 bases and J by 6 bases, with 8 bases left in between. The chain combines TRBV18 with TRBJ1-1; no firm D call. The source is a woman aged 55-69 years in good health. Sequenced input: blood. The CDR3 DNA reads TGTGCCAGCTCACCCCCCGGGGCTGAAGCTTTCTTT. Its protein product is CASSPPGAEAFF.